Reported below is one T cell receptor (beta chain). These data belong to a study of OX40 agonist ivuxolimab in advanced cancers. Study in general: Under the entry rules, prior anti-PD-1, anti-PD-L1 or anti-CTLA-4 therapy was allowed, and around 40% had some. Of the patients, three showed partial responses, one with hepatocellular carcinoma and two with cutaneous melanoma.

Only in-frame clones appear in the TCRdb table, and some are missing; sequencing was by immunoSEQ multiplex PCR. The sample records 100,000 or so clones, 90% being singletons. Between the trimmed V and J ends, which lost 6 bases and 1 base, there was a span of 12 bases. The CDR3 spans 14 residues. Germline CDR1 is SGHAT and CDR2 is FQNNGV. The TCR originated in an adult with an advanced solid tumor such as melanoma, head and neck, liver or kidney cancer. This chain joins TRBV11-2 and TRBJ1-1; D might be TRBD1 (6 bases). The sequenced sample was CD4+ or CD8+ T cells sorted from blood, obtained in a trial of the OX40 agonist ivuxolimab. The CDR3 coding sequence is TGTGCCAGCAGGATGAGGGGACAGAACACTGAAGCTTTCTTT. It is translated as CASRMRGQNTEAFF.